The T cell receptor beta chain under discussion was sequenced for a study of long-term antiretroviral therapy in people with HIV. Participants who had HIV were, without exception, treated in the United States. Germline-derived CDR1 and CDR2 are LNHDA and SQIVND (reference sequence). The CDR3 runs to 13 residues. The V end lost 6 bases, the J end lost 0 bases, and 6 bases lay between the germline ends. The immunoSEQ assay was v3.0, run at survey level. Method: immunoSEQ multiplex PCR; TCRdb's copy keeps in-frame clones and lacks some. The table records 15,000 to 20,000 clones, 75% to 85% of them present only once.

This sample comprised unsorted PBMCs, obtained at the start of antiretroviral therapy. This sequence originates from a young man with HIV. The V and J genes are TRBV19 and TRBJ1-3; D not certain. The CDR3 sequence: CASRANSGNTIYF. CDR3 DNA: TGTGCCAGTAGGGCGAACTCTGGAAACACCATATATTTT.